The clone carrying this T cell receptor (beta chain) was seen only once. Deletions cut 5 bases from V and 7 bases from J, with 11 bases between. Germline V gene data show CDR1 as SGHAT and CDR2 as FQNNGV. CDR3 length equals 12 residues. Only in-frame clones appear in the TCRdb table, and some are missing; sequencing was by immunoSEQ multiplex PCR. The sample contains fewer than 75,000 clones, roughly nine tenths of which appear only once. This sample is drawn from a study of OX40 agonist ivuxolimab in advanced cancers. The sequences come from CD4+ or CD8+ T cells sorted from blood, collected in a trial of the OX40 agonist ivuxolimab. This chain links TRBV11-2 with TRBJ1-2; D uncertain. The TCR sequence derives from an adult with an advanced solid tumor such as melanoma, head and neck, liver or kidney cancer. CDR3 in DNA: TGTGCCAGCAGCCGAGGTAGGGCTGGCTACACCTTC. The encoded protein is CASSRGRAGYTF. Drawing the rest from reference TRBV11-2 and TRBJ1-2, the complete variable domain is EAGVAQSPRYKIIEKRQSVAFWCNPISGHATLYWYQQILGQGPKLLIQFQNNGVVDDSQLPKDRFSAERLKGVDSTLKIQPAKLEDSAVYLCASSRGRAGYTFGSGTRLTVV.